Given below is one T cell receptor (beta chain) in context. The sample is drawn from a study of shared clonotypes between healthy human individuals. The CDR3 spans 17 residues. The germline V gene encodes CDR1 SGHRS and CDR2 YFSETQ. The V gene lost 0 bases and the J gene lost 1 base, with 16 bases spanning the gap. Samples left unsorted employed roughly 90 million PBMCs for genomic DNA. Methods used by the authors: ImmunoSEQ output held junction-only sequences without quality scores, so filtering differed. Profiled with immunoSEQ multiplex PCR; TCRdb holds only in-frame clones, not every one. V and J calls and clone size are given by that table; D and trimming were obtained from the DNA. Of a few hundred thousand clones listed, 79% are singletons.

The source of this sequence is a woman aged 40 to 50 in good health. Some clones in this sample may be carry-over from other donors' samples. Sequenced input: PBMCs. This chain joins TRBV5-1 and TRBJ1-1; tentatively, D is TRBD1 (6 bases). The CDR3 DNA follows: TGCGCCAGCAGCTTGGAGGGGTTTTGGGGGGCGAACACTGAAGCTTTCTTT. It yields the protein CASSLEGFWGANTEAFF.